The rows below give T cell receptor beta chains drawn from one sample of a study of glioma-infiltrating T cells after dendritic cell vaccination. TCRdb's table, derived via immunoSEQ multiplex PCR, lists solely in-frame clones and lacks some. The sample contains almost 65,000 clones, roughly four fifths of which appear only once. Source: blood, taken before dendritic cell vaccination. The receptors originated from a human donor with glioblastoma. Both conserved end residues are part of each CDR3. The order of the fields is V gene, D gene, clone size, J gene, CDR3 protein, CDR3 DNA. A D gene is named only where the DNA matches it firmly. Size tells how often a clone was seen (once, few, many) or the class of an expanded clone, and some rows leave it out.

TRBV5-4	TRBD1	.	TRBJ1-5	CASSLDRGQPQHF	TGTGCCAGCAGCTTGGACAGGGGTCAGCCCCAGCATTTT
TRBV11-2	TRBD1	once	TRBJ2-7	CASSSFWDSASYEQYF	TGTGCCAGCAGCTCATTCTGGGACAGCGCCTCTTACGAGCAGTACTTC
TRBV7-2	.	.	TRBJ2-3	CASSSHRERSDTQYF	TGTGCCAGCAGCTCTCACAGGGAGAGGTCGGATACGCAGTATTTT
TRBV7-2	TRBD2	.	TRBJ2-3	CASSLSGGASGTDTQYF	TGTGCCAGCAGCTTGAGCGGGGGGGCTTCAGGCACAGATACGCAGTATTTT
TRBV28	.	.	TRBJ1-2	CASNQGYYGYTF	TGTGCCAGCAATCAGGGCTACTATGGCTACACCTTC
TRBV7-9	.	.	TRBJ2-5	CASNRGETQYF	TGTGCCAGCAATCGGGGGGAGACCCAGTACTTC
TRBV30	TRBD1	few	TRBJ2-3	CAWRNRGTDTQYF	TGTGCCTGGAGGAACAGGGGTACAGATACGCAGTATTTT
TRBV6-4	.	.	TRBJ1-2	CASSDSGESGYTF	TGTGCCAGCAGTGACTCAGGGGAATCGGGCTACACCTTC
TRBV10-2	TRBD1	.	TRBJ1-5	CASGTGVGNQPQHF	TGCGCCAGCGGAACAGGGGTGGGAAATCAGCCCCAGCATTTT
TRBV7-9	.	.	TRBJ1-1	CASSPGFAAGLNTEAFF	TGTGCCAGCAGCCCAGGATTCGCGGCGGGCCTCAACACTGAAGCTTTCTTT
TRBV28	.	.	TRBJ1-1	CASSLAGTKNTEAFF	TGTGCCAGCAGTTTGGCCGGGACAAAGAACACTGAAGCTTTCTTT
TRBV7-2	TRBD1	.	TRBJ2-4	CASSFQTGETIQYF	TGTGCCAGCAGCTTCCAGACAGGGGAGACTATTCAGTACTTC
TRBV5-1	.	.	TRBJ2-7	CASSLGSVRGYEQYF	TGCGCCAGCAGCTTGGGTTCGGTACGGGGGTACGAGCAGTACTTC
TRBV27	TRBD1	.	TRBJ1-6	CASSFRGRGSPLHF	TGTGCCAGCAGTTTTAGGGGGCGGGGATCACCCCTCCACTTT
TRBV7-2	.	.	TRBJ1-3	CASSSPGVGGSGNTIYF	TGTGCCAGCAGCTCTCCTGGGGTCGGGGGCTCTGGAAACACCATATATTTT
TRBV19	TRBD1	.	TRBJ2-7	CAGRQGKVYEQYF	TGTGCCGGCCGACAGGGGAAAGTCTACGAGCAGTACTTC
TRBV7-9	.	.	TRBJ1-2	CASSLTSQAYGYTF	TGTGCCAGCAGCTTAACCTCCCAGGCCTATGGCTACACCTTC
TRBV10-1	TRBD1	.	TRBJ2-2	CASRRDRNTGELFF	TGCGCCAGCAGACGGGACAGAAACACCGGGGAGCTGTTTTTT
TRBV6-6	.	.	TRBJ1-4	CASSFPVGDKLFF	TGTGCCAGCAGTTTTCCCGTCGGTGATAAACTGTTTTTT
TRBV30	.	once	TRBJ1-5	CAWSVWGDNQPQHF	TGTGCCTGGAGTGTGTGGGGAGATAATCAGCCCCAGCATTTT
TRBV5-4	TRBD1	.	TRBJ1-2	CASSPDRAKGGYTF	TGTGCCAGCAGCCCGGACAGGGCGAAGGGAGGCTACACCTTC
TRBV6-5	.	.	TRBJ2-7	CASSHTGAPYEQYF	TGTGCCAGCAGTCACACAGGAGCACCCTACGAGCAGTACTTC
TRBV27	.	once	TRBJ2-3	CASSFKGADTQYF	TGTGCCAGCAGTTTTAAAGGGGCGGATACGCAGTATTTT
TRBV4-2	TRBD2	.	TRBJ2-3	CASSQVRGYTDTQYF	TGTGCCAGCAGCCAAGTGCGGGGGTACACAGATACGCAGTATTTT
TRBV11-2	TRBD1	.	TRBJ1-6	CASSSGTGGSPLHF	TGTGCCAGCAGCTCAGGGACAGGGGGATCACCCCTCCACTTT
TRBV7-9	.	once	TRBJ2-2	CASSFGVLTGELFF	TGTGCCAGCAGCTTTGGAGTCCTGACCGGGGAGCTGTTTTTT
TRBV7-7	TRBD2	.	TRBJ2-7	CASSLSPGASGGSSYEQYF	TGTGCTAGCAGCTTATCCCCCGGGGCTAGCGGGGGGAGCTCCTACGAGCAGTACTTC
TRBV18	TRBD1	.	TRBJ2-1	CASSATPGQGWNEQFF	TGTGCCAGCTCAGCAACACCGGGACAGGGGTGGAATGAGCAGTTCTTC
TRBV11-2	TRBD1	.	TRBJ1-2	CASSLSGQVYGYTF	TGTGCCAGCAGCTTATCGGGACAGGTCTATGGCTACACCTTC
TRBV7-8	.	.	TRBJ2-7	CASSYGGAYEQYF	TGTGCCAGCAGCTACGGCGGAGCCTACGAGCAGTACTTC
TRBV7-8	.	.	TRBJ2-3	CASSLAHSTDTQYF	TGTGCCAGCAGCTTAGCACACAGCACAGATACGCAGTATTTT
TRBV7-9	.	.	TRBJ2-7	CASSSTGSLILYEQYF	TGTGCCAGCAGCTCTACAGGGAGCCTAATCCTCTACGAGCAGTACTTC
TRBV4-2	.	once	TRBJ1-3	CASSQGETSGNTIYF	TGTGCCAGCAGCCAAGGGGAGACCTCTGGAAACACCATATATTTT
TRBV5-8	.	.	TRBJ2-3	CASSFGGGPMDTQYF	TGTGCCAGCAGCTTCGGCGGGGGCCCTATGGATACGCAGTATTTT
TRBV15	.	.	TRBJ2-7	CATSRDRYRAHEQYF	TGTGCCACCAGCAGAGATCGGTACAGGGCCCACGAGCAGTACTTC
TRBV14	TRBD1	.	TRBJ1-6	CASSRTGGRSPLHF	TGTGCCAGCAGCCGGACAGGGGGCAGATCACCCCTCCACTTT
TRBV27	TRBD1	.	TRBJ2-7	CASSFSSRGTGTYEQYF	TGTGCCAGCAGTTTTTCCTCCCGTGGGACAGGGACCTACGAGCAGTACTTC
TRBV30	.	.	TRBJ2-5	CAWSAGLRETQYF	TGTGCCTGGAGTGCCGGACTCCGGGAGACCCAGTACTTC
TRBV10-1	.	.	TRBJ1-1	CASSESARSSEAFF	TGCGCCAGCAGTGAGTCGGCGCGGTCCAGTGAAGCTTTCTTT
TRBV5-1	TRBD2	.	TRBJ2-5	CASRPWGGSGGSQQETQYF	TGCGCCAGCAGACCGTGGGGGGGTAGCGGGGGTTCTCAACAAGAGACCCAGTACTTC
TRBV6-1	.	.	TRBJ2-1	CASSDRVAAADNEQFF	TGTGCCAGCAGTGATCGGGTAGCGGCGGCGGACAATGAGCAGTTCTTC
TRBV7-8	TRBD2	.	TRBJ2-7	CASSLTSSHEQYF	TGTGCCAGCAGCTTGACTAGCTCCCACGAGCAGTACTTC
TRBV2	.	.	TRBJ2-3	CASSGESTQYF	TGTGCCAGCAGTGGGGAGAGTACGCAGTATTTT
TRBV5-1	TRBD1	.	TRBJ2-5	CASSPFSGGNQETQYF	TGCGCCAGCAGCCCGTTCTCAGGGGGCAATCAAGAGACCCAGTACTTC
TRBV6-1	.	.	TRBJ2-5	CASSEGGVEETQYF	TGTGCCAGCAGTGAAGGGGGGGTCGAGGAGACCCAGTACTTC
TRBV15	TRBD2	.	TRBJ2-1	CATSWRGGYNEQFF	TGTGCCACCAGCTGGCGGGGGGGCTACAATGAGCAGTTCTTC
TRBV6-5	TRBD2	.	TRBJ2-2	CASTLLAGKGGELFF	TGTGCCAGCACCCTTCTAGCGGGGAAAGGCGGGGAGCTGTTTTTT
TRBV4-1	TRBD1	once	TRBJ2-7	CASSQGDRGYEQYF	TGCGCCAGCAGCCAAGGGGACAGAGGATACGAGCAGTACTTC
TRBV15	TRBD1	few	TRBJ1-6	CATSRDLGTDNSPLHF	TGTGCCACCAGCAGAGACCTTGGGACAGATAATTCACCCCTCCACTTT
TRBV19	.	.	TRBJ1-1	CASSSPRGGRTEAFF	TGTGCCAGTAGTTCCCCACGAGGGGGTAGAACTGAAGCTTTCTTT
TRBV30	.	.	TRBJ2-1	CAWNQGSSYNEQFF	TGTGCCTGGAATCAGGGGTCCTCCTACAATGAGCAGTTCTTC
TRBV5-4	TRBD2	.	TRBJ2-3	CASRRSGGARTDTQYF	TGTGCCAGCAGGAGAAGCGGGGGGGCTAGGACAGATACGCAGTATTTT
TRBV4-2	.	.	TRBJ2-1	CASSQSGGQENEQFF	TGTGCCAGCAGCCAATCGGGGGGCCAGGAGAATGAGCAGTTCTTC